Below are 3 T cell receptor beta chains sequenced from a single sample in a study of Graves' ophthalmopathy and Graves' hyperthyroidism. Scientists amplified the TCR beta CDR3 regions from RNA transcripts. Second-round multiplex PCR followed a first-round RT-PCR using HTBI primers. TCRdb recomputed calls from the multiplex PCR reads with MiXCR, one row per CDR3 protein. Of around 50,000 distinct CDR3 sequences listed, 50% are singletons. Sequencing used peripheral blood. The receptor set was obtained from an adult man with Graves' ophthalmopathy.

This clonotype occurred many times. The chain employs TRBV6-5 and TRBJ1-6; D may be TRBD1 (6 bases). Trimming left V 2 bases short and J 9 bases short, with 11 bases between. Germline V gene lookup returns CDR1 MNHEY and CDR2 SVGAGI. The CDR3 has 14 residues. The CDR3: CASSYLGGGSPLHF. The CDR3 bases are TGTGCCAGCAGTTACCTAGGGGGTGGTTCACCCCTCCACTTT.

By proportion, this clonotype is medium-sized. The chain couples TRBV15 to TRBJ2-5; tentatively, D is TRBD2 (6 bases). The CDR3 sequence is 14 residues long. V was cut by 5 bases and J by 1 base, with 11 bases left in between. The germline V gene encodes CDR1 LNHNV and CDR2 YYDKDF (reference sequence). The CDR3 sequence is CATSWGEGQETQYF. The CDR3 coding sequence is TGTGCCACCAGCTGGGGGGAAGGCCAAGAGACCCAGTACTTC.

This clonotype was recorded once. This chain joins TRBV6-6 and TRBJ2-3, with D tentatively TRBD1 (5 bases). Trimming shortened V by 11 bases and J by 11 bases, and 20 bases separated the two germline ends. There are 12 residues in the CDR3. Germline loops: CDR1 MNHNY, CDR2 SVGAGI (reference sequence). This CDR3 reads CACLGVANMQYF. In DNA form, the CDR3 reads TGTGCCTGTTTAGGGGTGGCGAATATGCAGTATTTT.